This T cell receptor beta chain was identified during a study of T cell responses to AZD1222 COVID-19 vaccine. Study-wide background: Some second doses came at about 4 weeks and others at about 12 weeks; these were pooled.

The assay was immunoSEQ multiplex PCR, and TCRdb's table has in-frame clones only and misses some. The data contain 130,000 to 150,000 clones, around 90% of them singletons. Germline assignment: CDR1 LNHDA and CDR2 SQIVND (reference sequence). V lost 3 bases, J lost 1 base, and 9 bases lay in between. This CDR3 has 14 residues. Whole-study findings and limits: Baseline seropositivity characterized only a handful of AZD1222 recipients. Unmutated variant regions reportedly attract nearly half of all spike-specific TCRs.

Of note for this clone: Its target is unknown.

This clonotype was sampled from an adult in good health. Specimen: peripheral blood, collected on day 0 of AZD1222 vaccination. The gene calls are TRBV19 and TRBJ1-2; D may be TRBD1 (5 bases). Written as DNA, the CDR3 is TGTGCCAGTAGTATCCGGGGGATTAACTATGGCTACACCTTC. It specifies CASSIRGINYGYTF. Full variable domain (missing parts from reference TRBV19 and TRBJ1-2): DGGITQSPKYLFRKEGQNVTLSCEQNLNHDAMYWYRQDPGQGLRLIYYSQIVNDFQKGDIAEGYSVSREKKESFPLTVTSAQKNPTAFYLCASSIRGINYGYTFGSGTRLTVV.